The present T cell receptor (beta chain) was sequenced within a study of metastatic and nonmetastatic thyroid tumors. Overall study: Across peripheral blood and tumor or nodule tissue samples taken from malignant and benign thyroid patients, the repertoires were compared with one another. Study conclusions and caveats: Malignant thyroid tumors reportedly had TCR beta diversity that was significantly higher than in benign nodules, in blood and tumor.

Original processing notes: Construction of a distant-metastasis classifier for papillary thyroid cancer relied on CDR3 differences across clinicopathological groups. MiXCR was used by TCRdb to re-call the PCR reads. The V and J calls follow TCRdb's processing rather than the paper's. The data show almost 35,000 clones, with under 40% seen just once and about 23% held by the top ten. The CDR3 is 14 residues long. Per germline, CDR1 SGHRS and CDR2 YFSETQ. V was pared by 5 bases and J by 3 bases, with 13 bases between. Not a single patient had been given any form of treatment at any point before undergoing thyroid surgery. This clone was found a few times. Its antigen is unidentified.

The receptor was derived from a female donor with papillary thyroid cancer or a benign thyroid nodule (not recorded which). Some clones in this sample may be carry-over from other donors' samples. The rearrangement uses TRBV5-1 and TRBJ2-3, with a weak D call TRBD1 (6 bases). The sequenced sample consisted of tumor tissue. The CDR3 nucleotides are TGCGCCAGCAGAGCCCGGACAGAAACAGATACGCAGTATTTT. Translation gives CASRARTETDTQYF.